This T cell receptor beta chain was obtained from a study of shared clonotypes between healthy human individuals. Sequencing was performed with immunoSEQ multiplex PCR; in TCRdb, only in-frame clones are kept and a portion is missing. The sample contains some 2.3 million clones, more than 85% of which appear only once. This clone was counted once. The TCR comes from a man between 18 and 29 years old in good health. Some clones in this sample may be carry-over from other donors' samples. Sequencing used naive CD4+ T cells from PBMCs. Subset of the sample: CD45RA+ positively selected.

The DNA for the CDR3 is TGTGCTAGTGCCCTGATGGCTGGTCGGGGGACCCAGTACTTC. Translation: CASALMAGRGTQYF. The chain uses TRBV12-5 and TRBJ2-5, with D perhaps matching TRBD2 (5 bases). The CDR3 has 14 residues. Trimming shortened V by 7 bases and J by 7 bases, and 19 bases separated the two germline ends. CDR1 is LGHNT, CDR2 FRNRAP, per germline.